Below, 32 T cell receptor beta chains from the same sample are listed, as sequenced in a study of cytomegalovirus exposure and HLA in healthy donors. Libraries were prepared by immunoSEQ multiplex PCR; TCRdb keeps only in-frame clonotypes and omits some of them. Among a few hundred thousand clones, about 90% were seen once, and the ten largest hold about 3%. Sequencing used PBMCs. The receptors shown here come from a woman between 18 and 29 years old in good health and CMV-seronegative.

This rearrangement joins TRBV19 to TRBJ2-3; 7 bases fit TRBD2. Germline V gives CDR1 LNHDA, CDR2 SQIVND (reference sequence). The length of the CDR3 is 15 residues. V gave up 5 bases and J gave up 0 bases; unmatched junction bases: 5. CDR3 nucleotides: TGTGCCAGTAGTCTCGCGGGAGCCAGCACAGATACGCAGTATTTT. Translated: CASSLAGASTDTQYF.

The V call is TRBV30, the J call TRBJ2-7; 7 nucleotides match TRBD1. Germline V gene sequence: CDR1 GTSNPN, CDR2 SVGIG (reference sequence). The CDR3 is 12 amino acids. J was trimmed by 6 bases and V by 1 base; bases with no gene match: 3. The CDR3 here is CAWSATGPEQYF. For the CDR3, the DNA is TGTGCCTGGAGTGCGACAGGGCCCGAGCAGTACTTC.

As to this clone: Other DNA sequences in this specimen translate into the identical CDR3. This rearrangement joins TRBV6-5 to TRBJ2-7; 8 bases fit TRBD1. CDR3 size: 14 residues. Germline assignment: CDR1 MNHEY and CDR2 SVGAGI. V dropped 2 bases and J dropped 4; count of bases not matched to a gene: 4. Written as DNA, the CDR3 is TGTGCCAGCAGTTACGGGCAGGGGGCTTACGAGCAGTACTTC. Amino acids: CASSYGQGAYEQYF.

CDR3 region: CASSEVDRGYYGYTF. In DNA form, the CDR3 reads TGTGCCAGCAGTGAAGTGGACAGGGGGTACTATGGCTACACCTTC. This rearrangement joins TRBV6-1 to TRBJ1-2; TRBD1 matches at 10 bases. With V trimmed by 1 base and J by 3 bases, 2 bases remained unmatched. In germline, CDR1 is MNHNS, CDR2 SASEGT. The CDR3 has 15 residues.

V and J are TRBV2 and TRBJ2-3; D gene uncertain. V lost 0 bases and J lost 4, with 11 bases in between. The length of the CDR3 is 15 residues. Germline assignment: CDR1 SNHLY and CDR2 FYNNEI. The CDR3 coding sequence is TGTGCCAGCAGTGAAGCGCGTAACGCCGCAGATACGCAGTATTTT. This codes for CASSEARNAADTQYF.

J is TRBJ1-4 and V is TRBV9, with D possibly matching TRBD1 (6 bases). Trimming took 2 bases from V and 8 from J, leaving 16 bases between them. The CDR3 totals 15 residues. Germline V gene sequence: CDR1 SGDLS, CDR2 YYNGEE. The CDR3 is CASSVTGRQREKLFF. The CDR3 DNA is TGTGCCAGCAGCGTGACAGGCAGACAGAGGGAAAAACTGTTTTTT.

This chain joins TRBV2 and TRBJ1-2; no definite D call. Per germline, CDR1 SNHLY and CDR2 FYNNEI. This CDR3 region has 14 residues. Between the trimmed V and J ends, which lost 4 bases and 3 bases, there was a span of 12 bases. The CDR3 sequence is CASSALQLYYGYTF. DNA for the CDR3: TGTGCCAGCAGTGCATTACAGCTGTACTATGGCTACACCTTC.

This chain links TRBV7-2 with TRBJ2-2; TRBD2 aligns across 7 bases. Germline assignment: CDR1 SGHTA and CDR2 FQGNSA. V lost 6 bases and J lost 3; bases outside the gene matches: 1. This CDR3 is built from 13 residues. The CDR3 loop reads CASRLADTGELFF. Written as DNA, the CDR3 is TGTGCCAGCAGGCTAGCGGACACCGGGGAGCTGTTTTTT. Based on the CDR3 plus reference TRBV7-2 and TRBJ2-2, the full variable domain is GAGVSQSPSNKVTEKGKDVELRCDPISGHTALYWYRQSLGQGLEFLIYFQGNSAPDKSGLPSDRFSAERTGGSVSTLTIQRTQQEDSAVYLCASRLADTGELFFGEGSRLTVL.

The count of this clone is one. The V call is TRBV2, the J call TRBJ2-1; weak D call: TRBD2 (5 bases). Germline-derived CDR1 and CDR2 are SNHLY and FYNNEI. The germline V and J ends were trimmed by 4 bases and 0 bases, with 10 bases remaining between them. The CDR3 has 15 residues. CDR3 region: CASSGASSSYNEQFF. CDR3 nucleotide sequence: TGTGCCAGCAGTGGAGCTAGCAGCTCCTACAATGAGCAGTTCTTC.

This chain connects TRBV11-2 to TRBJ2-1, with 11 bases fitting TRBD2. This CDR3 spans 16 amino acids. The germline V gene has CDR1 SGHAT and CDR2 FQNNGV. V was clipped by 2 bases and J by 4 bases; unmatched bases: 4. CDR3 sequence: CASSLRGTSGYNEQFF. Here the CDR3 DNA reads TGTGCCAGCAGCTTAAGAGGGACTAGCGGTTACAATGAGCAGTTCTTC.

On this clone itself: This sample includes further DNA sequences coding for the same CDR3. The V and J genes are TRBV5-6 and TRBJ1-5; 7 nucleotides agree with TRBD1. This CDR3 has 15 residues. J was trimmed by 1 base and V by 0 bases; bases with no gene match: 1. In germline, CDR1 is SGHDT, CDR2 YYEEEE. DNA of the CDR3: TGTGCCAGCAGCTTGGCAGGGGGGAGCAATCAGCCCCAGCATTTT. Amino acids: CASSLAGGSNQPQHF.

This chain uses TRBV28 with TRBJ2-1; 10 nucleotides agree with TRBD2. Germline assignment: CDR1 MDHEN and CDR2 SYDVKM. V was clipped by 6 bases and J by 4 bases; unmatched bases: 9. This CDR3 region has 16 residues. The DNA for the CDR3 is TGTGCCAGCAGGGAGGGCCCAGCGGGAGGGTACAATGAGCAGTTCTTC. This gives the protein CASREGPAGGYNEQFF.

This clone was recorded a few times. This rearrangement joins TRBV27 to TRBJ2-7; 8 nucleotides line up with TRBD2. V gave up 3 bases and J gave up 5 bases; unmatched junction bases: 0. Germline V CDR1 and CDR2: MNHEY, SMNVEV (reference sequence). The CDR3 contains 12 residues. CDR3 sequence reads: CASSFSGDEQYF. CDR3 in DNA: TGTGCCAGCAGTTTTAGCGGGGACGAGCAGTACTTC.

The chain couples TRBV28 to TRBJ2-3; no clear D gene. The CDR3 is 16 amino acids. The germline V gene has CDR1 MDHEN and CDR2 SYDVKM. Trimming took off 1 base at V and 2 bases at J, with 13 bases between the two ends. Here the CDR3 DNA reads TGTGCCAGCAGTTTATCCACTACGCTTCTCACAGATACGCAGTATTTT. Translated, it gives CASSLSTTLLTDTQYF.

V is TRBV4-1 and J is TRBJ2-5, with 13 bases lining up with TRBD2. The CDR3 covers 19 residues. The trim removed 0 bases at V and 3 bases at J, leaving 10 bases unmatched. Looked up from germline, CDR1 is MGHRA and CDR2 is YSYEKL. CDR3 residues: CASSQDTTSGRAGEETQYF. The CDR3 DNA is TGCGCCAGCAGCCAAGACACTACTAGCGGGAGGGCCGGAGAAGAGACCCAGTACTTC.

Only one count was recorded for this clone. The chain uses TRBV5-1 and TRBJ2-3, with TRBD2 identical over 8 bases. The length of the CDR3 is 16 residues. The germline gives CDR1 SGHRS, CDR2 YFSETQ. V dropped 0 bases and J dropped 0; count of bases not matched to a gene: 3. CDR3 in DNA: TGCGCCAGCAGCTTGGAACTAGCGGTTAGCACAGATACGCAGTATTTT. It translates to CASSLELAVSTDTQYF.

The chain uses TRBV28 and TRBJ2-7, with 9 nucleotides matching TRBD2. V was clipped by 3 bases and J by 3 bases; unmatched bases: 9. CDR1 is MDHEN, CDR2 SYDVKM, per germline. This CDR3 comprises 16 residues. The DNA for the CDR3 is TGTGCCAGCAGTTTTCGTGGGCTAGCGGGATACTACGAGCAGTACTTC. Residues: CASSFRGLAGYYEQYF. The full variable domain, in which reference TRBV28 and TRBJ2-7 provide the parts outside the CDR3, is DVKVTQSSRYLVKRTGEKVFLECVQDMDHENMFWYRQDPGLGLRLIYFSYDVKMKEKGDIPEGYSVSREKKERFSLILESASTNQTSMYLCASSFRGLAGYYEQYFGPGTRLTVT.

This clone is a singleton in its sample. The chain uses TRBV19 and TRBJ2-1; 8 bases align to TRBD1. Germline trimming cut 2 bases from V and 15 bases from J; bases unmatched to any gene: 15. The CDR3 runs 15 residues. Germline assignment: CDR1 LNHDA and CDR2 SQIVND (reference sequence). The CDR3 loop is CASSITAPGPTGAFF. Written as DNA, the CDR3 is TGTGCCAGTAGTATAACCGCCCCTGGACCGACAGGGGCGTTCTTC. Combining the CDR3 with reference TRBV19 and TRBJ2-1 gives the whole variable domain DGGITQSPKYLFRKEGQNVTLSCEQNLNHDAMYWYRQDPGQGLRLIYYSQIVNDFQKGDIAEGYSVSREKKESFPLTVTSAQKNPTAFYLCASSITAPGPTGAFFGPGTRLTVL.

The V gene is TRBV6-5, the J gene TRBJ2-1, with 11 bases fitting TRBD2. Trimming took 10 bases from V and 7 from J; bases not matched to a gene: 12. Germline V gives CDR1 MNHEY, CDR2 SVGAGI. CDR3 size: 15 residues. This CDR3 reads CATLGLAGGKNEQFF. The CDR3 coding sequence is TGTGCCACCCTGGGGCTAGCGGGAGGCAAAAATGAGCAGTTCTTC.

The chain couples TRBV27 to TRBJ1-1; D is undetermined. The CDR3 runs to 16 residues. Between the trimmed V and J ends, which lost 1 base and 0 bases, there was a span of 12 bases. Germline values: CDR1 MNHEY, CDR2 SMNVEV (reference sequence). The CDR3, as DNA: TGTGCCAGCAGTTTATGGGCAGGAACAATGAACACTGAAGCTTTCTTT. The encoded protein is CASSLWAGTMNTEAFF.

The chain couples TRBV2 to TRBJ1-5, with D uncertain. The CDR3 is 12 amino acids. CDR1 SNHLY and CDR2 FYNNEI come from the germline V gene. V dropped 6 bases and J dropped 5 bases, with 8 bases sitting between them. The CDR3 bases are TGTGCCAGCAGCGACGGGTATCAGCCCCAGCATTTT. Amino acid sequence: CASSDGYQPQHF.

The CDR3 sequence is CASSFWTSYNEQFF. The CDR3 bases are TGTGCCAGCAGTTTTTGGACATCCTACAATGAGCAGTTCTTC. The chain uses TRBV28 and TRBJ2-1; perhaps TRBD1 as D (5 bases). Trimming removed 3 bases at V and 1 base at J, with 7 bases between. The CDR3 has 14 amino acids. The germline V gene has CDR1 MDHEN and CDR2 SYDVKM.

CDR3 amino acids: CASSTDRVTGGELFF. The CDR3 DNA sequence: TGTGCCAGTAGTACAGACAGGGTTACCGGCGGGGAGCTGTTTTTT. The J gene is TRBJ2-2, the V gene TRBV19; 7 positions agree with TRBD1. The junction had 9 bases not matched to a gene; V was cut back by 4 bases and J by 7 bases. Looked up from germline, CDR1 is LNHDA and CDR2 is SQIVND (reference sequence). The CDR3 spans 15 residues.

This chain joins TRBV5-1 and TRBJ2-1; 8 bases fit TRBD2. The length of the CDR3 is 16 residues. With V trimmed by 4 bases and J by 1 base, 7 bases remained unmatched. The germline V gene has CDR1 SGHRS and CDR2 YFSETQ. CDR3 amino acids: CASSIQAGESYNEQFF. CDR3 DNA: TGCGCCAGCAGCATCCAAGCGGGAGAGTCCTACAATGAGCAGTTCTTC.

The chain uses TRBV27 and TRBJ2-1; weak D call: TRBD2 (6 bases). Trimming shortened V by 5 bases and J by 10 bases, and 21 bases separated the two germline ends. The CDR3 totals 15 residues. From germline, CDR1 is MNHEY and CDR2 SMNVEV (reference sequence). CDR3 bases: TGTGCCAGCAGTCCCCTTGGGAGGTCATTCGGCGAGCAGTTCTTC. This encodes CASSPLGRSFGEQFF.

The chain is built from TRBV6-1 and TRBJ2-7; tentatively, D is TRBD1 (6 bases). V lost 4 bases and J 2 bases, leaving 18 bases between the germline ends. CDR3 length: 16 residues. Germline lookup yields CDR1 MNHNS and CDR2 SASEGT. As DNA, the CDR3 is TGTGCCAGCAGTGGGTATGGGACAAACCCTACCTACGAGCAGTACTTC. Its translation: CASSGYGTNPTYEQYF.

The chain recombines TRBV11-2 with TRBJ1-1; TRBD1 aligns across 7 bases. Germline CDR1 SGHAT, CDR2 FQNNGV. There are 14 residues in the CDR3. The trim removed 5 bases at V and 3 bases at J, leaving 6 bases unmatched. The CDR3 DNA reads TGTGCCAGCAGCCCTGAGGGGGCGTACACTGAAGCTTTCTTT. It translates to CASSPEGAYTEAFF.

The chain joins TRBV7-2 to TRBJ1-2; D gene ambiguous. The CDR3 has 12 residues. Germline V gene lookup returns CDR1 SGHTA and CDR2 FQGNSA. The V end lost 1 base, the J end lost 4 bases, and 4 bases lay between the germline ends. The DNA of the CDR3 is TGTGCCAGCAGCTTAGGACTCTATGGCTACACCTTC. Protein: CASSLGLYGYTF.

This chain joins TRBV29-1 and TRBJ2-1; 7 bases agree with TRBD1. The V gene's germline CDR1 is SQVTM and CDR2 ANQGSEA. The CDR3 contains 12 residues. V lost 6 bases to trimming and J lost 6 bases; unmatched junction nucleotides: 5. CDR3 sequence reads: CSVDGQANEQFF. In DNA form, the CDR3 reads TGCAGCGTAGACGGACAGGCCAATGAGCAGTTCTTC.

The chain employs TRBV7-9 and TRBJ2-7; 9 bases fit TRBD1. V dropped 7 bases and J dropped 7; count of bases not matched to a gene: 11. The CDR3 has 14 amino acids. Germline V gene sequence: CDR1 SEHNR, CDR2 FQNEAQ (reference sequence). CDR3 DNA sequence: TGTGCCAGCAATGACAGGGGGGACCCTGGTGAGCAGTACTTC. This gives the protein CASNDRGDPGEQYF.

J is TRBJ2-1 and V is TRBV29-1; no definite D call. Trimming took 4 bases from V and 8 from J, leaving 15 bases between them. Germline V gives CDR1 SQVTM, CDR2 ANQGSEA. CDR3 length: 13 residues. This CDR3 is CSVVYTLAHEQFF. CDR3 bases: TGCAGCGTTGTGTATACCTTAGCCCATGAGCAGTTCTTC.

This clone turned up a few times. The chain combines TRBV7-9 with TRBJ2-7; 8 bases map to TRBD2. The CDR3 covers 12 residues. The V and J ends lost 5 bases and 6 bases, in that order; junction bases with no gene match: 3. CDR1 and CDR2 from the germline V gene are SEHNR and FQNEAQ (reference sequence). The DNA for the CDR3 is TGTGCCAGCAGCGCCGGGACTAGCGAGCAGTACTTC. This encodes CASSAGTSEQYF.